This T cell receptor beta chain was sequenced in a study of memory CD4+ T cells and cytomegalovirus serostatus. At the level of the study: This sample comes from healthy Belgian adults, about nine CMV seropositive, roughly 22 seronegative.

As for this clone: Its antigen is unknown.

The repertoire was sequenced with immunoSEQ multiplex PCR; TCRdb's copy has only in-frame clones and lacks some. The sample carries around 50,000 clones, roughly 81% recorded once. Study-wide points: About 40% of the roughly 160 known CMV-associated TCRbeta sequences appeared in CD4+ memory. A US-trained random forest predicted CMV serostatus with median AUC around 0.91.

Single viable CD3+CD4+CD8-CD45RO+ cells were sorted as the memory CD4+ T cells. The origin of this receptor is an adult in good health and CMV-seronegative. Input material: memory CD4+ T cells from blood.

This chain's CDR3 is CASSDEAGYGYTF. The CDR3 bases are TGTGCCAGCAGCGACGAGGCGGGGTATGGCTACACCTTC. V is TRBV5-4 and J is TRBJ1-2; D gene uncertain. V dropped 4 bases and J dropped 5 bases, with 12 bases sitting between them. The CDR3 is 13 residues long. Looked up from germline, CDR1 is SGHNT and CDR2 is YYREEE (reference sequence).